These 29 T cell receptor beta chains were all obtained from the same sample, sequenced in a study of cytomegalovirus exposure and HLA in healthy donors. With 60 Vbeta and 13 Jbeta primers, the PCR was carried out. Using immunoSEQ multiplex PCR, the repertoire was profiled, and TCRdb retains in-frame clones only, with some absent. Here the sample spans 90,000 to 100,000 clones, approximately 80% being singletons. The sample was PBMCs. These receptors all stem from a man in his sixties in good health and CMV-seropositive.

The rearrangement joins TRBV7-9 to TRBJ2-2; D uncertain. CDR3 length: 15 amino acids. Germline V CDR1 and CDR2: SEHNR, FQNEAQ (reference sequence). Trimming removed 7 bases at V and 0 bases at J, with 12 bases between. CDR3 loop: CASTHTATNTGELFF. CDR3 DNA: TGTGCCAGCACCCACACAGCCACGAACACCGGGGAGCTGTTTTTT.

Only one count was recorded for this clone. The J gene is TRBJ2-6, the V gene TRBV7-2; a weak D match, TRBD1 (5 bases). The length of the CDR3 is 15 residues. Per the germline V gene, CDR1 is SGHTA and CDR2 is FQGNSA. The V gene lost 5 bases and the J gene lost 4 bases, with 12 bases spanning the gap. CDR3 residues: CASSPVGPGANVLTF. The CDR3 DNA reads TGTGCCAGCAGCCCCGTGGGGCCGGGGGCCAACGTCCTGACTTTC.

This chain joins TRBV29-1 and TRBJ1-2, with 7 bases aligning to TRBD1. This CDR3 contains 12 residues. Trimming removed 6 bases from V and 8 bases from J; junction bases left unmatched: 9. Germline-derived CDR1 and CDR2 are SQVTM and ANQGSEA. The CDR3 loop is CSVAGTDSGYTF. In DNA form, the CDR3 reads TGCAGCGTCGCTGGGACAGATAGCGGCTACACCTTC.

The chain has TRBV4-3 and TRBJ2-1, with 9 nucleotides matching TRBD1. Looked up from germline, CDR1 is LGHNA and CDR2 is YSLEER. The CDR3 loop spans 17 amino acids. V was pared by 0 bases and J by 8 bases, with 11 bases of the junction left unmatched. The CDR3 region has the DNA TGCGCCAGCAGCCAAGATCGCCGGACAGGGGTTTCATATGAGCAGTTCTTC. Its translation: CASSQDRRTGVSYEQFF.

The V gene is TRBV27, the J gene TRBJ2-7, with a possible D match to TRBD1 (6 bases). CDR1 is MNHEY, CDR2 SMNVEV, per germline (reference sequence). The CDR3 extends over 15 amino acids. Deletions cut 3 bases from V and 3 bases from J, with 15 bases between. The CDR3 DNA reads as TGTGCCAGCAGTTTGTCAGGGGCGTACCACTACGAGCAGTACTTC. Translation: CASSLSGAYHYEQYF.

This rearrangement joins TRBV7-9 to TRBJ2-3; no firm D call. V was pared by 5 bases and J by 0 bases, with 9 bases between. Germline assignment: CDR1 SEHNR and CDR2 FQNEAQ (reference sequence). The CDR3 runs 14 residues. CDR3 in DNA: TGTGCCAGCAGCCTGGGCCGTAGCACAGATACGCAGTATTTT. This encodes CASSLGRSTDTQYF.

The rearrangement joins TRBV6-5 to TRBJ1-5, with TRBD1 as a possible D gene (5 bases). Germline assignment: CDR1 MNHEY and CDR2 SVGAGI. Deletions cut 2 bases from V and 5 bases from J, with 16 bases between. This CDR3 is built from 16 residues. The CDR3 loop reads CASSYVARVGDQPQHF. CDR3 coding DNA: TGTGCCAGCAGTTACGTCGCCAGGGTGGGCGATCAGCCCCAGCATTTT.

The chain employs TRBV9 and TRBJ2-1; TRBD2 agrees at 11 bases. V lost 3 bases to trimming and J lost 4 bases; unmatched junction nucleotides: 3. The CDR3 totals 15 residues. Germline CDR1 SGDLS, CDR2 YYNGEE. CDR3 residues: CASSARLAGYNEQFF. CDR3 bases: TGTGCCAGCAGCGCAAGACTAGCGGGGTACAATGAGCAGTTCTTC. The whole variable domain, remainder taken from reference TRBV9 and TRBJ2-1, is DSGVTQTPKHLITATGQRVTLRCSPRSGDLSVYWYQQSLDQGLQFLIQYYNGEERAKGNILERFSAQQFPDLHSELNLSSLELGDSALYFCASSARLAGYNEQFFGPGTRLTVL.

J is TRBJ2-2 and V is TRBV9, with TRBD2 matching over 9 bases. CDR1 is SGDLS and CDR2 is YYNGEE in the germline V gene. The CDR3 length is 18 residues. V lost 3 bases, J lost 5 bases, and 14 bases stayed unmatched. CDR3 nucleotide sequence: TGTGCCAGCAGCGCGTCCAGGGGGGAGCGGGGGGAAACCGGGGAGCTGTTTTTT. Its translation is CASSASRGERGETGELFF.

The chain recombines TRBV11-2 with TRBJ2-2; 12 bases fit TRBD2. In germline, CDR1 is SGHAT, CDR2 FQNNGV. The CDR3 consists of 16 residues. The junction had 4 bases not matched to a gene; V was cut back by 4 bases and J by 4 bases. The DNA of the CDR3 is TGTGCCAGCAGCTCCGGGACTAGCGGGTCCACCGGGGAGCTGTTTTTT. As protein: CASSSGTSGSTGELFF.

The chain recombines TRBV27 with TRBJ2-2; D not certain. The CDR3 runs to 14 residues. The V end lost 3 bases, the J end lost 3 bases, and 8 bases lay between the germline ends. Germline CDR1 and CDR2: MNHEY and SMNVEV (reference sequence). In nucleotides, the CDR3 is TGTGCCAGCAGTTTCCAACAGCACACCGGGGAGCTGTTTTTT. Its protein product is CASSFQQHTGELFF.

The chain links TRBV30 to TRBJ1-1; D is possibly TRBD1 (5 bases). The germline CDR1 and CDR2 sequences are GTSNPN and SVGIG (reference sequence). CDR3 length: 12 amino acids. V was trimmed by 5 bases and J by 1 base, leaving 8 bases between them. The CDR3 is CAWGRGNTEAFF. The CDR3 DNA sequence: TGTGCCTGGGGTAGGGGGAACACTGAAGCTTTCTTT.

The CDR3 DNA is TGTGCCAGCAGCTTCCAGGGGCTGGGAGAGACCCAGTACTTC. This gives the protein CASSFQGLGETQYF. This chain connects TRBV5-6 to TRBJ2-5; D may be TRBD1 (6 bases). The CDR3 runs 14 residues. In germline, CDR1 is SGHDT, CDR2 YYEEEE. V dropped 2 bases and J dropped 4 bases, with 12 bases sitting between them.

V and J are TRBV27 and TRBJ1-6; D is unclear. CDR1 is MNHEY and CDR2 is SMNVEV in the germline V gene (reference sequence). The CDR3 runs to 14 residues. The V and J ends lost 6 bases and 9 bases respectively, with 15 bases between them. The CDR3 is CASRTDLVGSPLHF. CDR3 in DNA: TGTGCCAGCAGGACCGACCTAGTAGGTTCACCCCTCCACTTT.

As concerns this clone: Other DNA sequences of this sample code for an identical CDR3. J is TRBJ2-7 and V is TRBV21-1; the table's TRBD2 call for D was not verified on the DNA. TRBV21-1 represents a pseudogene. There are 13 residues in the CDR3. The CDR3 is CASSAYASFEQYF. In nucleotides, the CDR3 is TGTGCCAGCAGCGCGTATGCATCCTTCGAGCAGTACTTC.

The rearrangement joins TRBV19 to TRBJ1-2; TRBD1 might be the D (6 bases). The V gene's germline CDR1 is LNHDA and CDR2 SQIVND (reference sequence). The V and J ends lost 4 bases and 2 bases respectively, with 14 bases between them. CDR3 length: 15 residues. The CDR3 bases are TGTGCCAGTAGTAGTTCCCCGGGACACAACTATGGCTACACCTTC. This gives the protein CASSSSPGHNYGYTF.

Many counts were recorded for this clone. The chain uses TRBV4-3 and TRBJ1-1; D uncertain. Germline CDR1 and CDR2: LGHNA and YSLEER. The CDR3 length is 17 residues. V gave up 0 bases and J gave up 1 base, with 15 bases separating them. This CDR3 reads CASSQEGGRLGNTEAFF. For the CDR3, the DNA is TGCGCCAGCAGCCAAGAAGGAGGACGTCTGGGGAACACTGAAGCTTTCTTT.

This chain uses TRBV2 with TRBJ1-5; D is uncertain. Germline values: CDR1 SNHLY, CDR2 FYNNEI. V was trimmed by 3 bases and J by 0 bases, leaving 9 bases between them. The CDR3 sequence is 15 residues long. The DNA for the CDR3 is TGTGCCAGCAGTGATTCAGGATATAGCAATCAGCCCCAGCATTTT. The encoded protein is CASSDSGYSNQPQHF.

The chain recombines TRBV5-1 with TRBJ2-5; 9 nucleotides agree with TRBD1. V was clipped by 4 bases and J by 1 base; unmatched bases: 5. The V gene's germline CDR1 is SGHRS and CDR2 YFSETQ. This CDR3 contains 15 residues. For the CDR3, the DNA is TGCGCCAGCAGCGACGGACAGGGGCCCCAAGAGACCCAGTACTTC. Residues: CASSDGQGPQETQYF.

The chain combines TRBV19 with TRBJ2-1; 8 bases match TRBD1. The CDR3 totals 15 residues. The junction had 8 bases not matched to a gene; V was cut back by 3 bases and J by 7 bases. Germline V CDR1 and CDR2: LNHDA, SQIVND (reference sequence). CDR3 amino acids: CASSMGSRGQNEQFF. The CDR3 coding sequence is TGTGCCAGTAGTATGGGGAGCAGGGGGCAAAATGAGCAGTTCTTC.

The chain uses TRBV7-9 and TRBJ2-1, with a tentative D call TRBD2 (5 bases). The CDR3 spans 17 residues. Germline V gene lookup returns CDR1 SEHNR and CDR2 FQNEAQ (reference sequence). Trimming shortened V by 1 base and J by 0 bases, and 13 bases separated the two germline ends. The CDR3 sequence: CASSLVESDFSYNEQFF. CDR3 sequence (DNA): TGTGCCAGCAGCTTAGTCGAGTCGGACTTCTCCTACAATGAGCAGTTCTTC.

As to this clone: The same CDR3 arises from other DNA sequences in this sample as well. The genes are TRBV9 and TRBJ2-7, with 10 positions matching TRBD2. From germline, CDR1 is SGDLS and CDR2 YYNGEE. With V trimmed by 0 bases and J by 3 bases, 0 bases remained unmatched. CDR3 length: 14 residues. CDR3 bases: TGTGCCAGCAGCGTAGCTAGCGGGGGCTACGAGCAGTACTTC. Translated: CASSVASGGYEQYF. Full variable domain (missing parts from reference TRBV9 and TRBJ2-7): DSGVTQTPKHLITATGQRVTLRCSPRSGDLSVYWYQQSLDQGLQFLIQYYNGEERAKGNILERFSAQQFPDLHSELNLSSLELGDSALYFCASSVASGGYEQYFGPGTRLTVT.

The chain couples TRBV14 to TRBJ2-3; 7 nucleotides line up with TRBD1. Germline V gene lookup returns CDR1 SGHDN and CDR2 FVKESK. CDR3 size: 16 residues. V was clipped by 1 base and J by 3 bases; unmatched bases: 7. DNA for the CDR3: TGTGCCAGCAGCCAAGGAGGGGGCTATTGGACAGATACGCAGTATTTT. It codes for CASSQGGGYWTDTQYF.

The J gene is TRBJ2-2, the V gene TRBV5-6, with TRBD1 identical over 7 bases. CDR1 is SGHDT and CDR2 is YYEEEE in the germline V gene. This CDR3 has 18 amino acids. The V segment lost 0 bases and the J segment 5 bases; nucleotides outside the gene matches: 13. CDR3 DNA sequence: TGTGCCAGCAGCTTGGCCTTGACGACAGGGCATGGGACCGGGGAGCTGTTTTTT. Its translation is CASSLALTTGHGTGELFF.

The CDR3: CASSLRTGASGANVLTF. CDR3 nucleotide sequence: TGTGCCAGCAGTTTAAGGACAGGCGCCTCTGGGGCCAACGTCCTGACTTTC. The chain combines TRBV28 with TRBJ2-6; 7 positions agree with TRBD1. The CDR3 contains 17 residues. The V segment lost 2 bases and the J segment 0 bases; nucleotides outside the gene matches: 4. Germline CDR1 reads MDHEN; CDR2 reads SYDVKM.

The V and J genes are TRBV5-6 and TRBJ1-2; a weak D match, TRBD1 (6 bases). This CDR3 has 15 residues. CDR1 is SGHDT, CDR2 YYEEEE, per germline. Trimming removed 4 bases from V and 2 bases from J, with 15 bases in between. As DNA, the CDR3 is TGTGCCAGCAGCCCACGATGGGGGCCAAACTATGGCTACACCTTC. It codes for CASSPRWGPNYGYTF.

The chain has TRBV27 and TRBJ1-5, with D possibly TRBD1 on 5 matching bases. The CDR3 spans 14 residues. V shed 5 bases and J shed 6 bases, with 14 bases lying between them. Germline loops: CDR1 MNHEY, CDR2 SMNVEV (reference sequence). CDR3 amino acids: CASSPTGDGQPQHF. DNA for the CDR3: TGTGCCAGCAGTCCCACGGGGGATGGTCAGCCCCAGCATTTT.

The CDR3, as DNA: TGTGCCATCAGTGAGGGGCCAACAGGGTCCTACGAGCAGTACTTC. It yields the protein CAISEGPTGSYEQYF. The V and J genes are TRBV10-3 and TRBJ2-7, with D possibly matching TRBD1 (6 bases). This CDR3 comprises 15 residues. Germline V gene lookup returns CDR1 ENHRY and CDR2 SYGVKD. Trimming left V 2 bases short and J 1 base short, with 12 bases between.

The genes are TRBV4-3 and TRBJ2-7; 12 bases fit TRBD2. The CDR3 length is 15 residues. The V and J ends lost 4 bases and 3 bases, in that order; junction bases with no gene match: 4. Germline V gives CDR1 LGHNA, CDR2 YSLEER. The CDR3 here is CASSPRTSGDYEQYF. CDR3 coding DNA: TGCGCCAGCAGCCCCCGGACTAGCGGGGACTACGAGCAGTACTTC.